This entry lists 18 T cell receptor beta chains sequenced from one sample in a study of OX40 agonist ivuxolimab in advanced cancers. This table comes from immunoSEQ multiplex PCR, and its TCRdb copy is limited to in-frame clones, with some not included. The sample consists of about 20,000 clones, around three quarters of them appearing once. This specimen consisted of CD4+ or CD8+ T cells sorted from blood, obtained in a trial of the OX40 agonist ivuxolimab. All receptors derive from an adult with an advanced solid tumor such as melanoma, head and neck, liver or kidney cancer.

The chain joins TRBV11-2 to TRBJ2-7; D possibly corresponds to TRBD1 (5 bases). The V end lost 3 bases, the J end lost 4 bases, and 13 bases lay between the germline ends. CDR1 and CDR2 from the germline V gene are SGHAT and FQNNGV. The CDR3 consists of 14 residues. The CDR3 here is CASSLTDSSYEQYF. The CDR3 DNA follows: TGTGCCAGCAGCTTGACAGACTCCTCATACGAGCAGTACTTC. Full variable domain (outside the CDR3, taken from reference TRBV11-2 and TRBJ2-7): EAGVAQSPRYKIIEKRQSVAFWCNPISGHATLYWYQQILGQGPKLLIQFQNNGVVDDSQLPKDRFSAERLKGVDSTLKIQPAKLEDSAVYLCASSLTDSSYEQYFGPGTRLTVT.

J is TRBJ1-4 and V is TRBV7-9; D perhaps matches TRBD1 (6 bases). V shed 5 bases and J shed 3 bases, with 13 bases lying between them. The V gene's germline CDR1 is SEHNR and CDR2 FQNEAQ (reference sequence). CDR3 size: 15 residues. The CDR3 DNA is TGTGCCAGCAGCCCAGGGACAACCGCTAATGAAAAACTGTTTTTT. It is translated as CASSPGTTANEKLFF.

The chain carries TRBV28 and TRBJ1-1, with 7 bases that match TRBD1. The CDR3 is 14 residues long. The germline CDR1 and CDR2 sequences are MDHEN and SYDVKM. Trimming took 5 bases from V and 3 from J; bases not matched to a gene: 6. The DNA for the CDR3 is TGTGCCAGCAGTCCAGGGGGTTGGGACACTGAAGCTTTCTTT. The encoded protein is CASSPGGWDTEAFF.

The chain has TRBV5-1 and TRBJ2-2; unclear D gene. Trimming removed 4 bases from V and 2 bases from J, with 9 bases in between. Germline lookup yields CDR1 SGHRS and CDR2 YFSETQ. There are 14 residues in the CDR3. The CDR3 nucleotides are TGCGCCAGCAGCCCCGAGACTAACACCGGGGAGCTGTTTTTT. It is translated as CASSPETNTGELFF.

The V and J genes are TRBV10-2 and TRBJ2-7, with D perhaps TRBD1 or TRBD2 (6 bases each). CDR3 length: 13 amino acids. Trimming left V 8 bases short and J 0 bases short, with 11 bases between. The germline gives CDR1 WSHSY, CDR2 SAAADI. CDR3 coding DNA: TGCGCCAGCGAGGGGGGTAGCTCCTACGAGCAGTACTTC. This codes for CASEGGSSYEQYF.

This chain uses TRBV11-2 with TRBJ1-4, with D unresolved. The CDR3 loop spans 15 amino acids. Germline CDR1 and CDR2: SGHAT and FQNNGV. V lost 6 bases and J lost 8, with 19 bases in between. CDR3 nucleotide sequence: TGTGCCAGCAGAGGTTTAGAGCCACTTCAGGAAAAACTGTTTTTT. Translating it yields CASRGLEPLQEKLFF.

The chain combines TRBV4-1 with TRBJ2-7; D possibly matches TRBD1 or TRBD2 (5 bases each). The V and J ends lost 3 bases and 1 base respectively, with 10 bases between them. There are 14 residues in the CDR3. Germline V lookup: CDR1 MGHRA, CDR2 YSYEKL. The CDR3 loop is CASSQSGGSYEQYF. The CDR3 DNA reads as TGCGCCAGCAGCCAGTCTGGGGGATCCTACGAGCAGTACTTC.

This clone appeared once. This rearrangement joins TRBV7-9 to TRBJ2-2; 8 bases line up with TRBD1. The CDR3 is made up of 18 amino acids. The V and J ends lost 5 bases and 5 bases, in that order; junction bases with no gene match: 16. Germline CDR1 SEHNR, CDR2 FQNEAQ (reference sequence). The CDR3 DNA is TGTGCCAGCAGCCCCCGGAGGACAGGGACGGTTGGGACCGGGGAGCTGTTTTTT. As protein: CASSPRRTGTVGTGELFF.

The gene calls are TRBV5-6 and TRBJ2-1; TRBD2 matches at 8 bases. The CDR3 consists of 13 residues. V trimming: 4 bases; J trimming: 8 bases; junction bases outside the gene matches: 5. Germline CDR1 SGHDT, CDR2 YYEEEE. CDR3 sequence reads: CASSPPRGDEQFF. CDR3 sequence (DNA): TGTGCCAGCAGCCCCCCGCGGGGGGATGAGCAGTTCTTC.

The rearrangement uses TRBV27 and TRBJ1-2; D not certain. This CDR3 is 14 amino acids long. The V and J ends lost 4 bases and 8 bases respectively, with 17 bases between them. CDR1 and CDR2 from the germline V gene are MNHEY and SMNVEV (reference sequence). CDR3 nucleotide sequence: TGTGCCAGCAGTTACGAGAGAGACCTGAGAGGCTACACCTTC. It codes for CASSYERDLRGYTF.

This clone is deemed medium-sized. The chain uses TRBV9 and TRBJ2-1; D may be TRBD2 (5 bases). Trimming removed 0 bases at V and 10 bases at J, with 8 bases between. The CDR3 has 12 residues. The V gene's germline CDR1 is SGDLS and CDR2 YYNGEE. The CDR3 region has the DNA TGTGCCAGCAGCGTAGCCGGGAAGGAGCAGTTCTTC. This encodes CASSVAGKEQFF.

V is TRBV27 and J is TRBJ2-3; TRBD2 matches at 7 bases. With 6 bases clipped from V and 4 bases from J, the junction kept 13 bases outside the gene matches. Per the germline V gene, CDR1 is MNHEY and CDR2 is SMNVEV (reference sequence). The CDR3 runs to 16 residues. The DNA for the CDR3 is TGTGCCAGCAGGTGGGGGGGTGGCGGGTTTTCAGATACGCAGTATTTT. It is translated as CASRWGGGGFSDTQYF.

This clone was seen only a few times. The chain employs TRBV11-2 and TRBJ2-3; 10 nucleotides align to TRBD2. The CDR3 extends over 17 amino acids. The J segment lost 2 bases and the V segment lost 3 bases, leaving 8 bases of the junction unmatched. Germline V gives CDR1 SGHAT, CDR2 FQNNGV. The CDR3 reads CASSFLGSGGDTDTQYF. CDR3 coding DNA: TGTGCCAGCAGCTTCCTAGGGAGCGGGGGGGACACAGATACGCAGTATTTT.

The chain couples TRBV11-2 to TRBJ2-7; a weak D match, TRBD1 (5 bases). The CDR3 has 15 amino acids. Germline lookup yields CDR1 SGHAT and CDR2 FQNNGV. Trimming removed 5 bases from V and 5 bases from J, with 19 bases in between. The CDR3 spells CASSADISAPHEQYF. CDR3 sequence (DNA): TGTGCCAGCAGCGCGGACATTTCGGCTCCACACGAGCAGTACTTC.

The chain has TRBV28 and TRBJ2-7; the D is unclear. The CDR3 consists of 15 residues. The germline V gene has CDR1 MDHEN and CDR2 SYDVKM. V was pared by 6 bases and J by 3 bases, with 18 bases between. DNA for the CDR3: TGTGCCAGCAGGGTTACAAGTTGGGAAGGCTACGAGCAGTACTTC. This codes for CASRVTSWEGYEQYF.

V is TRBV6-1 and J is TRBJ2-7; D possibly matches TRBD1 or TRBD2 (6 bases each). Deletions cut 10 bases from V and 0 bases from J, with 13 bases between. Germline CDR1 and CDR2: MNHNS and SASEGT. CDR3 size: 13 residues. Here the CDR3 DNA reads TGTGCCACCCCGCGGGACAACTCCTACGAGCAGTACTTC. Encoded protein: CATPRDNSYEQYF.

This clone has only a few counts. The gene calls are TRBV5-1 and TRBJ2-7, with 9 nucleotides matching TRBD1. V was clipped by 7 bases and J by 6 bases; unmatched bases: 2. The CDR3 totals 11 residues. CDR1 and CDR2 (germline): SGHRS, YFSETQ. CDR3 in amino acids: CASGTGTEQYF. The CDR3 coding sequence is TGCGCCAGCGGGACAGGGACCGAGCAGTACTTC.

The chain employs TRBV29-1 and TRBJ1-2; D call uncertain. The V gene's germline CDR1 is SQVTM and CDR2 ANQGSEA. The CDR3 loop spans 12 amino acids. The V end was cut by 7 bases, the J end by 3 bases, with 12 bases between. In nucleotides, the CDR3 is TGCAGCGCCCCTCTCCGGGACTATGGCTACACCTTC. It yields the protein CSAPLRDYGYTF.